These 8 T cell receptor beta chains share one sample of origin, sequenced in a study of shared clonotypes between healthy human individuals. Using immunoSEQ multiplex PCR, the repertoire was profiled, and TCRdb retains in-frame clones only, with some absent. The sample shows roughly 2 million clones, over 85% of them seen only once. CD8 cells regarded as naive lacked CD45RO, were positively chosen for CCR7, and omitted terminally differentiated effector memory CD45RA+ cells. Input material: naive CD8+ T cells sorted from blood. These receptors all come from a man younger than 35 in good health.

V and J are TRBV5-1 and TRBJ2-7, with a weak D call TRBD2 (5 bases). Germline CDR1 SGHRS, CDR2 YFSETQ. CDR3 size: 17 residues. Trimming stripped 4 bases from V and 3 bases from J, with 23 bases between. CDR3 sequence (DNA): TGCGCCAGCAGCCCACGGGGTCCAGGCTCCGTTTTCTACGAGCAGTACTTC. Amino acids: CASSPRGPGSVFYEQYF.

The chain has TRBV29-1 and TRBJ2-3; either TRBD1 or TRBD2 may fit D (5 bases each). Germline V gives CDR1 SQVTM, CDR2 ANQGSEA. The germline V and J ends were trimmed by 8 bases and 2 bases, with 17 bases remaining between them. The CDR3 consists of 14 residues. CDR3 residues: CSSRGDGITDTQYF. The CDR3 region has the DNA TGCAGCTCGCGAGGGGACGGAATCACAGATACGCAGTATTTT.

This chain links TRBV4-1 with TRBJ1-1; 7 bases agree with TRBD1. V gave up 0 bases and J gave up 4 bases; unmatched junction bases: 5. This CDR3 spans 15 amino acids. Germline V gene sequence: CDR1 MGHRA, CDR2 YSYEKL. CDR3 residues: CASSQDPAGGTEAFF. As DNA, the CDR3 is TGCGCCAGCAGCCAAGATCCTGCAGGGGGCACTGAAGCTTTCTTT.

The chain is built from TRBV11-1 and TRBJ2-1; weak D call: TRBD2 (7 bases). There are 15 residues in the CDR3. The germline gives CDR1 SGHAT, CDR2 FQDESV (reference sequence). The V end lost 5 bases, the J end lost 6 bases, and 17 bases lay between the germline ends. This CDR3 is CASSPAWRGRNEQFF. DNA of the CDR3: TGTGCCAGCAGCCCAGCGTGGCGGGGGCGCAATGAGCAGTTCTTC.

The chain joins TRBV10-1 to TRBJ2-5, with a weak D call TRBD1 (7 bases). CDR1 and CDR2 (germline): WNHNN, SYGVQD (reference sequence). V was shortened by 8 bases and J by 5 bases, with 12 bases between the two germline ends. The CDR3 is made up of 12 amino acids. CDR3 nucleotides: TGCGCCAGCTCAGGGGGGTTTGAGACCCAGTACTTC. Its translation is CASSGGFETQYF.

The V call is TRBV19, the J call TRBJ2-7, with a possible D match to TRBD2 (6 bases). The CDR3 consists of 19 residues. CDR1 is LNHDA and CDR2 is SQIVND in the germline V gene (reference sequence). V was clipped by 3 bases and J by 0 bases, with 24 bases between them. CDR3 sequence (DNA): TGTGCCAGTAGTATTGGCGGGGCGGCTATACCAGACAACTCCTACGAGCAGTACTTC. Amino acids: CASSIGGAAIPDNSYEQYF.

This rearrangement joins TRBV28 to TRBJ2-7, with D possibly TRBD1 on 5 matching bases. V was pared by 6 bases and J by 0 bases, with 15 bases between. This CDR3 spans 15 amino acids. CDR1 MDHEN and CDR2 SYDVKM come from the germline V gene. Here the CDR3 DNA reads TGTGCCAGCAGACCCACAGGTCCAAGCTCCTACGAGCAGTACTTC. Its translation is CASRPTGPSSYEQYF.

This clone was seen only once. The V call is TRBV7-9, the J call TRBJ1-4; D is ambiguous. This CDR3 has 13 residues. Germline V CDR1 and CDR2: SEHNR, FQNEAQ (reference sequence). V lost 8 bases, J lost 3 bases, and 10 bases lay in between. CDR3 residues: CASEEDSNEKLFF. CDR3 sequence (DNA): TGTGCCAGCGAAGAGGATTCTAATGAAAAACTGTTTTTT.